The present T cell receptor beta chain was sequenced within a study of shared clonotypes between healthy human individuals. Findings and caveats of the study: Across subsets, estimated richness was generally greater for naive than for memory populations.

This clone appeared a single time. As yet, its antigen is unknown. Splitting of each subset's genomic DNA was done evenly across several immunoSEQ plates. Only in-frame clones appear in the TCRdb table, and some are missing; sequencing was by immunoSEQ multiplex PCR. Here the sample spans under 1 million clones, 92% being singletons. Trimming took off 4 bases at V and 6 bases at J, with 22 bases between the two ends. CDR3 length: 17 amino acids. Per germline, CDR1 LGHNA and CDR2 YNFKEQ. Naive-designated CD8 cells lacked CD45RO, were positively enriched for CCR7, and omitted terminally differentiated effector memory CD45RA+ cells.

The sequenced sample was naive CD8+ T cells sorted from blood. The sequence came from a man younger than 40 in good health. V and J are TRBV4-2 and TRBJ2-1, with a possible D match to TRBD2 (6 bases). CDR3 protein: CASSLGGRTELINEQFF. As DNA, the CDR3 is TGTGCCAGCAGCCTTGGGGGGAGGACGGAATTAATCAATGAGCAGTTCTTC.